The clone carrying this T cell receptor beta chain appeared a few times. The sample belongs to a study of early T cells in non-severe SARS-CoV-2 infection. TCRdb independently ran MiXCR on the 5' RACE reads; one entry per CDR3 protein. The sample holds some 75,000 distinct CDR3 sequences, roughly 13% seen once. Sequenced input: whole blood. The TCR sequence derives from an adult who was a healthcare worker with PCR-confirmed SARS-CoV-2 infection or an uninfected control (not recorded which).

The CDR3 DNA reads TGCAGTGCTTCCAGACTAGCGGGGAGCTACAATGAGCAGTTCTTC. Protein product: CSASRLAGSYNEQFF. The rearrangement joins TRBV20-1 to TRBJ2-1; 11 nucleotides line up with TRBD2. V lost 5 bases to trimming and J lost 3 bases; unmatched junction nucleotides: 6. This CDR3 is built from 15 residues. In germline, CDR1 is DFQATT, CDR2 SNEGSKA (reference sequence).